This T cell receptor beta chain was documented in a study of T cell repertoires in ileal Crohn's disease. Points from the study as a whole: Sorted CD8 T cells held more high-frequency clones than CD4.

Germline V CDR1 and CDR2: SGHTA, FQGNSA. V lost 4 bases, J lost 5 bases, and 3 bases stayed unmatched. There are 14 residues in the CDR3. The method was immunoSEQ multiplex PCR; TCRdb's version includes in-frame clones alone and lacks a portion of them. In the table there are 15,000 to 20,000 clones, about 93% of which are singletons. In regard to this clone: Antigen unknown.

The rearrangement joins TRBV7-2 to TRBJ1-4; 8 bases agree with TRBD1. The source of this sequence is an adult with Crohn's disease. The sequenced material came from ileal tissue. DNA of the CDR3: TGTGCCAGCAGCTCGGGACAGGAGAATGAAAAACTGTTTTTT. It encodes CASSSGQENEKLFF.